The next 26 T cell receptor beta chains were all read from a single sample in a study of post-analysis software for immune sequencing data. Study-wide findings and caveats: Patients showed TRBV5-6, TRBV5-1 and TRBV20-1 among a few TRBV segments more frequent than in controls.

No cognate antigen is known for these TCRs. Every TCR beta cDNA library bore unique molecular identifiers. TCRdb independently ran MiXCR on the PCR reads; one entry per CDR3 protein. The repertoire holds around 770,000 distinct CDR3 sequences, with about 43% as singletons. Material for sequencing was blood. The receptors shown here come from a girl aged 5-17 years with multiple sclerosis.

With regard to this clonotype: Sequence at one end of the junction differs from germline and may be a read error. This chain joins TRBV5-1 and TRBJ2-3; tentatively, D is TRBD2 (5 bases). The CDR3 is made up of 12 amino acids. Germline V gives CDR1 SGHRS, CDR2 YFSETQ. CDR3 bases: TGTGCCAGCAGCCAACGGGGAGATACGCAGTATTTT. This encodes CASSQRGDTQYF.

CDR3 in DNA: TGTGCCAGCAGCTTAGGGGACTCGGGCTATGGCTACACCTTC. Encoded protein: CASSLGDSGYGYTF. V gene TRBV7-2 combines with J gene TRBJ1-2, with TRBD1 as a possible D gene (5 bases). The germline V gene has CDR1 SGHTA and CDR2 FQGNSA. The CDR3 is 14 residues long. V shed 1 base and J shed 4 bases, with 10 bases lying between them.

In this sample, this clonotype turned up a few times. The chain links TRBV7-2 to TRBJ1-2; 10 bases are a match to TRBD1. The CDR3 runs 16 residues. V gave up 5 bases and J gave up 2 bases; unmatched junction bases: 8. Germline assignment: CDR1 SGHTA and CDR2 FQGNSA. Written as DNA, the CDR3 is TGTGCCAGCAGCCACCGGGACAGGGGAAGGAACTATGGCTACACCTTC. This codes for CASSHRDRGRNYGYTF.

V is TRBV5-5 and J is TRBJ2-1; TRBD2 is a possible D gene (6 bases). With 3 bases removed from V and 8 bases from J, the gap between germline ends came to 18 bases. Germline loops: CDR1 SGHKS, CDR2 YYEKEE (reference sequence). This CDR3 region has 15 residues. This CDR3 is CASSSPIGGVHEQFF. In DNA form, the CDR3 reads TGTGCCAGCAGCTCGCCTATCGGGGGAGTCCATGAGCAGTTCTTC.

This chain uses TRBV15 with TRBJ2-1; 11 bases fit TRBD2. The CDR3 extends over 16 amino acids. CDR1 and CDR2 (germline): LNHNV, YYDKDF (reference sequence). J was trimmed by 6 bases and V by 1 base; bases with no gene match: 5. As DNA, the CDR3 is TGTGCCACCAGCAGAGCCGGGACTAGCGGTTTCAATGAGCAGTTCTTC. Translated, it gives CATSRAGTSGFNEQFF.

CDR3 protein: CASSVSSYEQYF. The CDR3 DNA reads as TGTGCCAGCAGCGTCAGCTCCTACGAGCAGTACTTC. The chain uses TRBV6-1 and TRBJ2-7; no firm D call. CDR1 MNHNS and CDR2 SASEGT come from the germline V gene. Deletions cut 6 bases from V and 0 bases from J, with 6 bases between. This CDR3 is built from 12 residues.

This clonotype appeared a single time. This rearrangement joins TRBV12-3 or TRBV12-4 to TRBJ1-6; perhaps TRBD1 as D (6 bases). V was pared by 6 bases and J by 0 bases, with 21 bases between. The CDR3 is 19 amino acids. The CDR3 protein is CASSDSGRGQSSYNSPLHF. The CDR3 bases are TGTGCCAGCAGCGACAGCGGCAGGGGACAAAGCTCCTATAATTCACCCCTCCACTTT.

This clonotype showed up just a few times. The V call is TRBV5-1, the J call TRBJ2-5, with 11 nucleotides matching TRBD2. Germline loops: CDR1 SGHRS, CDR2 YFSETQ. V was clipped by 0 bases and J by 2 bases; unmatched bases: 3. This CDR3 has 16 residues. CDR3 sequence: CASSLVASGRQETQYF. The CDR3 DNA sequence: TGCGCCAGCAGCTTGGTGGCTAGCGGGAGGCAAGAGACCCAGTACTTC.

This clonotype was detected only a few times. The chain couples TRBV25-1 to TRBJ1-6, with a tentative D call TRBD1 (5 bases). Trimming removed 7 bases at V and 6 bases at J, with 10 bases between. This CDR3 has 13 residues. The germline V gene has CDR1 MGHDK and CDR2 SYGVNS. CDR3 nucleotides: TGTGCCAGCAATCCGGGGGGTAATTCACCCCTCCACTTT. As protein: CASNPGGNSPLHF.

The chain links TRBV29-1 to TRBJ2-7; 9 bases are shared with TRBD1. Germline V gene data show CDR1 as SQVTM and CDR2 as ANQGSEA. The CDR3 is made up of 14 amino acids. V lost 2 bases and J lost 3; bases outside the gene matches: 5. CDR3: CSVEIGTGSYEQYF. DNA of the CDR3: TGCAGCGTTGAAATTGGGACAGGGAGCTACGAGCAGTACTTC.

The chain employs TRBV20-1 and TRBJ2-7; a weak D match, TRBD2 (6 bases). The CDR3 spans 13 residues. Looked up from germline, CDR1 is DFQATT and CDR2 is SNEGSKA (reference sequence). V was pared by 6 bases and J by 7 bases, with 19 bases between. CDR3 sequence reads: CSAREGTPGEQYF. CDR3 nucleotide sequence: TGCAGTGCGCGGGAAGGGACCCCTGGGGAGCAGTACTTC.

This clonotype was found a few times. The CDR3 DNA reads as TGCGCCAGCAGCTGGACTAGCGTTACAGATACGCAGTATTTT. Its translation: CASSWTSVTDTQYF. The rearrangement uses TRBV5-1 and TRBJ2-3, with 9 bases identical to TRBD2. CDR1 is SGHRS and CDR2 is YFSETQ in the germline V gene. The CDR3 length is 14 residues. Germline trimming cut 3 bases from V and 3 bases from J; bases unmatched to any gene: 2.

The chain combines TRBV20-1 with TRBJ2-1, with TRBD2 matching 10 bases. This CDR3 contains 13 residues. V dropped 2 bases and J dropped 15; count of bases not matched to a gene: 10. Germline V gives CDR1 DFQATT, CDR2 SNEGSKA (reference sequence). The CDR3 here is CSARLAGVLRSFF. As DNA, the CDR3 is TGCAGTGCTAGACTAGCGGGAGTTCTAAGGTCGTTCTTC.

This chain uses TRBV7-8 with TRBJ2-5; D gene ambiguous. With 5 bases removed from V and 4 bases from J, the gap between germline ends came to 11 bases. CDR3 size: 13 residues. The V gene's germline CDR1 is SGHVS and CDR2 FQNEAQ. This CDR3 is CASSPPNGETQYF. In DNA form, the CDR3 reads TGTGCCAGCAGCCCCCCAAATGGAGAGACCCAGTACTTC.

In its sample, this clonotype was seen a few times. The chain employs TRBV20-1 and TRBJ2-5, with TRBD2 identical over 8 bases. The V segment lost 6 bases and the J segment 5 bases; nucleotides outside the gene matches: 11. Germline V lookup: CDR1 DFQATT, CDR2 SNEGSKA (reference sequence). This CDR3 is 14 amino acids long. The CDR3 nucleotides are TGCAGTGCCACCGCCCCAGCGGGAGTTGAGACCCAGTACTTC. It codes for CSATAPAGVETQYF.

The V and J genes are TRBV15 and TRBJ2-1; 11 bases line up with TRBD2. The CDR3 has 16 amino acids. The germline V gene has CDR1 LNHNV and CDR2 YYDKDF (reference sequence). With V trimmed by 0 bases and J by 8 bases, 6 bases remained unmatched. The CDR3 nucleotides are TGTGCCACCAGCAGAGATTGGCTAGCGGGAGGCGATGAGCAGTTCTTC. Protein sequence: CATSRDWLAGGDEQFF.

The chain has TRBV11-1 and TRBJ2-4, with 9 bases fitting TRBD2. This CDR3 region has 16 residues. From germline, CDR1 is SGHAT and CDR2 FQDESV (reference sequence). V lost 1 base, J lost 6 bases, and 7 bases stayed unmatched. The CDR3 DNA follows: TGTGCCAGCAGCTTAGGTCGCGGGAGGGCCCGAAACATTCAGTACTTC. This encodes CASSLGRGRARNIQYF.

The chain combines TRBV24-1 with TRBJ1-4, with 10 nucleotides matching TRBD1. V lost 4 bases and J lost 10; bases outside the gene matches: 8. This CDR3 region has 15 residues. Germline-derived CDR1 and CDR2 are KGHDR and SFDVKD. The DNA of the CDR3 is TGTGCCACCAGTGACCCCGGACAGGGGGATCCAAAACTGTTTTTT. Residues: CATSDPGQGDPKLFF.

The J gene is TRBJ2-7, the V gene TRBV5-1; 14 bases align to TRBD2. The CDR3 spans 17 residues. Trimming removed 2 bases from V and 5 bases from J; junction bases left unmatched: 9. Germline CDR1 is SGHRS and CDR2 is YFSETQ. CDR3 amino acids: CASSFLTTGLAGDEQYF. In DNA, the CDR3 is TGCGCCAGCAGCTTTTTAACGACGGGACTAGCGGGAGACGAGCAGTACTTC.

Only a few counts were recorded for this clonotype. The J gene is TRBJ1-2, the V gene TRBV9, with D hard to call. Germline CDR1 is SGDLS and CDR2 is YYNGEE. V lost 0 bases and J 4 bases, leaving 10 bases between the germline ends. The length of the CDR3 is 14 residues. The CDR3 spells CASSVGSFAYGYTF. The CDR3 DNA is TGTGCCAGCAGCGTAGGGAGTTTCGCCTATGGCTACACCTTC.

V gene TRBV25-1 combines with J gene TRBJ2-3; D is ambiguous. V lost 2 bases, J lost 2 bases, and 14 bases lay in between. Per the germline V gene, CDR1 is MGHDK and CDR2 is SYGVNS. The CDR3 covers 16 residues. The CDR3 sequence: CASSEGLDLFTDTQYF. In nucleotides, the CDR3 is TGTGCCAGCAGTGAAGGGCTAGACCTTTTCACAGATACGCAGTATTTT.

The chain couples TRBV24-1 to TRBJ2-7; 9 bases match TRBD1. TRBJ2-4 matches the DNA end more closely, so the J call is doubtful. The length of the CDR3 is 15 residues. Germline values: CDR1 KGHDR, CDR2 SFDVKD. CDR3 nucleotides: TGTGCCACCAGTGATTCGCGGACAGGGGAAAACATTCAGTACTTC. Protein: CATSDSRTGENIQYF.

Here the CDR3 reads CASIAGGTDTQYF. In DNA form, the CDR3 reads TGTGCCAGCATAGCGGGAGGGACAGATACGCAGTATTTT. The rearrangement uses TRBV2 and TRBJ2-3; 11 bases are a match to TRBD2. J was trimmed by 3 bases and V by 7 bases; bases with no gene match: 0. CDR1 SNHLY and CDR2 FYNNEI come from the germline V gene. This CDR3 is 13 amino acids long.

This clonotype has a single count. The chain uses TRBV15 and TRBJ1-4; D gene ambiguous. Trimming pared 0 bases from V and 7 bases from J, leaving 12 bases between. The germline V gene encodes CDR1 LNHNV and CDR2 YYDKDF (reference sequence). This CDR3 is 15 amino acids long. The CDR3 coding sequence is TGTGCCACCAGCAGAGATCGGTCCATCGGTGAAAAACTGTTTTTT. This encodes CATSRDRSIGEKLFF.

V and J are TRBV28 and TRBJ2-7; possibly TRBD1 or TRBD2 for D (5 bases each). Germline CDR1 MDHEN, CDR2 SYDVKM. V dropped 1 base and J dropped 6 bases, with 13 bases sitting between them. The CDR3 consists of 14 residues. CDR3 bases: TGTGCCAGCAGTTTATATGGGGGATCTGCCGAGCAGTACTTC. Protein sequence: CASSLYGGSAEQYF.

DNA of the CDR3: TGTGCCATCAGTGAGGACGGCGTCTCCTACGAGCAGTACTTC. Translating it yields CAISEDGVSYEQYF. This sequence joins TRBV10-3 and TRBJ2-7; D uncertain. The V and J ends lost 2 bases and 0 bases respectively, with 8 bases between them. The CDR3 is 14 residues long. Germline values: CDR1 ENHRY, CDR2 SYGVKD.